The 15 T cell receptor beta chains reported below all come from one sample, sequenced in a study of cytomegalovirus exposure and HLA in healthy donors. Some clones are missing from TCRdb's copy, which holds only in-frame ones; the method was immunoSEQ multiplex PCR. This repertoire shows 75,000 to 100,000 clones, 95% to 97% found once; its top ten account for less than 0.8%. Sequencing was carried out using PBMCs. The receptors stem from a man younger than 35 in good health and CMV-seronegative.

V usage is TRBV5-4 and J usage is TRBJ2-7, with a possible D match to TRBD1 (6 bases). The CDR3 loop spans 14 amino acids. CDR1 and CDR2 from the germline V gene are SGHNT and YYREEE (reference sequence). Trimming removed 4 bases from V and 2 bases from J, with 13 bases in between. This chain's CDR3 is CASSESGQTYEQYF. CDR3 nucleotides: TGTGCCAGCAGCGAGAGCGGACAGACCTACGAGCAGTACTTC.

This chain connects TRBV9 to TRBJ1-1; 8 positions match TRBD1. The CDR3 loop spans 13 amino acids. The trim removed 3 bases at V and 4 bases at J, leaving 2 bases unmatched. Germline V gives CDR1 SGDLS, CDR2 YYNGEE. The CDR3 spells CASSGQGFTEAFF. CDR3 sequence (DNA): TGTGCCAGCAGCGGACAGGGGTTCACTGAAGCTTTCTTT.

The chain has TRBV10-3 and TRBJ2-1, with TRBD1 matching 9 bases. V lost 6 bases, J lost 3 bases, and 9 bases stayed unmatched. The CDR3 length is 16 residues. Germline CDR1 is ENHRY and CDR2 is SYGVKD. In nucleotides, the CDR3 is TGTGCCATCAGCTTGACTTACAGGGGGCTCTACAATGAGCAGTTCTTC. Its translation: CAISLTYRGLYNEQFF.

Only a few counts were recorded for this clone. The gene calls are TRBV6-5 and TRBJ2-1, with 11 positions matching TRBD2. CDR1 is MNHEY, CDR2 SVGAGI, per germline. Germline trimming cut 6 bases from V and 4 bases from J; bases unmatched to any gene: 2. CDR3 length equals 14 residues. This CDR3 reads CASRTSGTYNEQFF. DNA of the CDR3: TGTGCCAGCAGGACTAGCGGGACATACAATGAGCAGTTCTTC.

This rearrangement joins TRBV28 to TRBJ2-5, with 7 bases fitting TRBD1. With the DNA end fitting TRBJ2-7 better, the J assignment may be wrong. This CDR3 contains 13 residues. CDR1 and CDR2 (germline): MDHEN, SYDVKM. CDR3 bases: TGTGCCAGCAAACCAGGGGGACCCTACGAGCAGTACTTC. Translated, it gives CASKPGGPYEQYF.

The chain couples TRBV11-2 to TRBJ2-1; TRBD2 is a possible D gene (6 bases). From germline, CDR1 is SGHAT and CDR2 FQNNGV. The CDR3 extends over 15 amino acids. V lost 5 bases to trimming and J lost 9 bases, with 20 bases between them. The CDR3 DNA is TGTGCCAGCAGCCCGACGACTAGTAAGATTGGTGAGCAGTTCTTC. Its protein is CASSPTTSKIGEQFF.

V usage is TRBV19 and J usage is TRBJ2-3, with D maybe TRBD2 (5 bases). Germline values: CDR1 LNHDA, CDR2 SQIVND (reference sequence). Trimming shortened V by 1 base and J by 5 bases, and 10 bases separated the two germline ends. The CDR3 loop spans 14 amino acids. The CDR3: CASSIALDRDTQYF. The DNA for the CDR3 is TGTGCCAGTAGTATAGCACTAGACCGAGATACGCAGTATTTT.

The CDR3 loop is CASSIAPTGGLPGYTF. CDR3 in DNA: TGTGCCAGTAGTATAGCCCCGACAGGGGGCCTCCCTGGCTACACCTTC. The gene calls are TRBV19 and TRBJ1-2; 10 bases are a match to TRBD1. The CDR3 sequence is 16 residues long. Germline V gene lookup returns CDR1 LNHDA and CDR2 SQIVND (reference sequence). J gave up 7 bases and V 1 base, and 9 bases lay outside the gene matches.

V is TRBV6-5 and J is TRBJ2-1; 7 positions match TRBD1. This CDR3 is 14 amino acids long. The V gene end was trimmed by 5 bases and the J gene end by 2 bases; junction bases not matched to a gene: 3. Germline-derived CDR1 and CDR2 are MNHEY and SVGAGI. The CDR3 is CASSHQGAYNEQFF. DNA for the CDR3: TGTGCCAGCAGTCATCAGGGGGCCTACAATGAGCAGTTCTTC.

The chain combines TRBV27 with TRBJ2-7; no reliable D call. The CDR3 spans 15 residues. Trimming stripped 0 bases from V and 1 base from J, with 10 bases between. Per germline, CDR1 MNHEY and CDR2 SMNVEV (reference sequence). In DNA, the CDR3 is TGTGCCAGCAGTTTATCGACTCCGGTATCCTACGAGCAGTACTTC. This codes for CASSLSTPVSYEQYF.

The gene calls are TRBV2 and TRBJ2-7; perhaps TRBD2 as D (6 bases). CDR1 is SNHLY, CDR2 FYNNEI, per germline. This CDR3 is 14 amino acids long. Deletions cut 0 bases from V and 7 bases from J, with 13 bases between. The CDR3 nucleotides read TGTGCCAGCAGTGAAGCGCTCGGGGGATATGAGCAGTACGTC. Residues: CASSEALGGYEQYV.

This clone occurred once. This chain links TRBV25-1 with TRBJ2-2; the match to TRBD1 covers 8 bases. The CDR3 contains 17 residues. The V gene's germline CDR1 is MGHDK and CDR2 SYGVNS. Trimming cost V 2 bases and J 4 bases; bases outside gene matches: 9. Here the CDR3 DNA reads TGTGCCAGCAGTGAAGTGAAACAGGGGGTTCTCACCGGGGAGCTGTTTTTT. Its protein product is CASSEVKQGVLTGELFF. The complete variable domain, with remaining parts taken from reference TRBV25-1 and TRBJ2-2, reads EADIYQTPRYLVIGTGKKITLECSQTMGHDKMYWYQQDPGMELHLIHYSYGVNSTEKGDLSSESTVSRIRTEHFPLTLESARPSHTSQYLCASSEVKQGVLTGELFFGEGSRLTVL.

The CDR3 coding sequence is TGTGCCAGCTCACCTCAGGGAGGTCACGAGCAGTACGTC. Translation: CASSPQGGHEQYV. The gene calls are TRBV18 and TRBJ2-7; D is perhaps TRBD2 (6 bases). The V end was cut by 3 bases, the J end by 5 bases, with 11 bases between. Germline V gene lookup returns CDR1 KGHSH and CDR2 LQKENI. The CDR3 covers 13 residues.

The genes are TRBV10-1 and TRBJ2-7; 7 positions agree with TRBD1. Per germline, CDR1 WNHNN and CDR2 SYGVQD (reference sequence). Trimming at V came to 2 bases and at J to 5 bases, leaving 6 bases not matched to a gene. CDR3 length: 14 amino acids. The CDR3 DNA reads as TGCGCCAGCAGTGAGGGGGGCAGGGGGAACGAGCAGTACTTC. It specifies CASSEGGRGNEQYF.

The genes are TRBV19 and TRBJ1-5, with 7 nucleotides matching TRBD1. Germline V gives CDR1 LNHDA, CDR2 SQIVND (reference sequence). This CDR3 is 17 amino acids long. Trimming cost V 7 bases and J 1 base; bases outside gene matches: 13. CDR3 amino acids: CASIATSRGASNQPQHF. The CDR3 coding sequence is TGTGCCAGTATCGCGACTTCCAGGGGGGCAAGCAATCAGCCCCAGCATTTT.